Presented here are 21 T cell receptor beta chains from one specimen sequenced in a study of CD8 T cells in ankylosing spondylitis. Overall study results and limits: It appeared that ankylosing spondylitis blood was characterized by a TCR beta motif of several highly homologous variants.

TCRdb itself ran the 5' RACE reads through MiXCR, one entry per CDR3 protein. The sample holds hundreds of thousands of distinct CDR3 sequences, roughly 17% seen once. These TCRs' antigens remain unknown. Sequences were obtained from blood, either unsorted or a sorted T cell fraction (not recorded which). The source of these receptors is a male donor with ankylosing spondylitis.

This clonotype has a handful of counts. The chain carries TRBV20-1 and TRBJ1-3; TRBD1 is a possible D gene (5 bases). The CDR3 sequence is 15 residues long. Trimming took off 5 bases at V and 0 bases at J, with 14 bases between the two ends. Per the germline V gene, CDR1 is DFQATT and CDR2 is SNEGSKA (reference sequence). The chain's CDR3 is CSARGGAYSGNTIYF. The CDR3 region has the DNA TGCAGTGCTCGGGGAGGGGCTTACTCTGGAAACACCATATATTTT.

The CDR3 sequence: CASSLGQGFGQPQHF. The CDR3 coding sequence is TGTGCCAGCAGCTTAGGACAGGGGTTCGGTCAGCCCCAGCATTTT. The chain links TRBV11-2 to TRBJ1-5; TRBD1 agrees at 8 bases. Unmatched junction bases numbered 5, after V lost 1 base and J lost 6 bases. Germline CDR1 and CDR2: SGHAT and FQNNGV. The CDR3 runs 15 residues.

The chain employs TRBV5-1 and TRBJ2-7, with a weak D call TRBD1 (7 bases). The CDR3 runs 15 residues. CDR1 and CDR2 from the germline V gene are SGHRS and YFSETQ. V was trimmed by 4 bases and J by 3 bases, leaving 17 bases between them. This CDR3 reads CASSLGGQTYYEQYF. The CDR3 DNA follows: TGCGCCAGCAGCCTGGGGGGACAGACCTACTACGAGCAGTACTTC.

This clonotype was observed a handful of times. The chain couples TRBV7-9 to TRBJ1-6; 7 bases map to TRBD1. Unmatched junction bases numbered 8, after V lost 5 bases and J lost 10 bases. The CDR3 is 14 residues long. Germline V gives CDR1 SEHNR, CDR2 FQNEAQ (reference sequence). The CDR3 bases are TGTGCCAGCAGCACAGGACAGGTCGCCTCACCCCTCCACTTT. Translation: CASSTGQVASPLHF.

This clonotype was observed a handful of times. The J gene is TRBJ1-2, the V gene TRBV3-1, with a weak D call TRBD1 (5 bases). In germline, CDR1 is LGHDT, CDR2 YNNKEL (reference sequence). V was cut by 4 bases and J by 4 bases, with 13 bases left in between. The CDR3 extends over 14 amino acids. This CDR3 reads CASSRTQATYGYTF. Written as DNA, the CDR3 is TGTGCCAGCAGCCGCACACAGGCGACCTATGGCTACACCTTC.

The J gene is TRBJ2-2, the V gene TRBV15, with TRBD2 identical over 10 bases. CDR1 and CDR2 from the germline V gene are LNHNV and YYDKDF (reference sequence). V trimming: 3 bases; J trimming: 5 bases; junction bases outside the gene matches: 6. The CDR3 extends over 16 amino acids. The CDR3 DNA follows: TGTGCCACCAGCAGGGCTAGCGGGAGCGGGACCGGGGAGCTGTTTTTT. Translation gives CATSRASGSGTGELFF.

The chain links TRBV19 to TRBJ1-5, with D unclear. Per the germline V gene, CDR1 is LNHDA and CDR2 is SQIVND (reference sequence). Trimming pared 5 bases from V and 2 bases from J, leaving 13 bases between. The CDR3 loop spans 15 amino acids. The CDR3 DNA is TGTGCCAGTAGTTGGAGGCCTGAGGGCAATCAGCCCCAGCATTTT. Its protein is CASSWRPEGNQPQHF.

This clonotype was detected only a few times. This chain joins TRBV10-2 and TRBJ2-3, with D uncertain. The CDR3 runs to 18 residues. Germline V gene lookup returns CDR1 WSHSY and CDR2 SAAADI. Trimming shortened V by 4 bases and J by 5 bases, and 25 bases separated the two germline ends. CDR3 residues: CASSGGGRRNWDLDTQYF. The CDR3, as DNA: TGCGCCAGCAGTGGCGGCGGCAGACGAAACTGGGATTTAGATACGCAGTATTTT.

The rearrangement uses TRBV5-1 and TRBJ2-6; D is ambiguous. The CDR3 loop spans 14 amino acids. Looked up from germline, CDR1 is SGHRS and CDR2 is YFSETQ. Trimming left V 4 bases short and J 0 bases short, with 5 bases between. The CDR3 region has the DNA TGCGCCAGCAGCAGTGACTCTGGGGCCAACGTCCTGACTTTC. Amino acid sequence: CASSSDSGANVLTF.

This chain links TRBV28 with TRBJ2-7; D remains ambiguous. V lost 6 bases and J 2 bases, leaving 17 bases between the germline ends. Germline V gene data show CDR1 as MDHEN and CDR2 as SYDVKM. This CDR3 has 15 amino acids. The CDR3 DNA is TGTGCCAGCAGCCTAGGACCTCCACCGACCTACGAGCAGTACTTC. Translation gives CASSLGPPPTYEQYF.

This clonotype was observed a few times. This rearrangement joins TRBV6-1 to TRBJ2-2, with 11 bases matching TRBD1. This CDR3 spans 16 amino acids. CDR1 and CDR2 (germline): MNHNS, SASEGT. The V segment lost 7 bases and the J segment 5 bases; nucleotides outside the gene matches: 9. CDR3 nucleotides: TGTGCCAGCACCGGACAGGGGGCCTCGAGGACCGGGGAGCTGTTTTTT. It translates to CASTGQGASRTGELFF.

The genes are TRBV12-5 and TRBJ1-1; the D gene is possibly TRBD1 (6 bases). The CDR3 is 12 residues long. The germline CDR1 and CDR2 sequences are LGHNT and FRNRAP. V shed 6 bases and J shed 11 bases, with 16 bases lying between them. The CDR3 is CASGASRGEAFF. The CDR3, as DNA: TGTGCTAGTGGCGCCTCCAGGGGAGAGGCTTTCTTT.

The V and J genes are TRBV4-1 and TRBJ2-1; the match to TRBD1 covers 9 bases. With 1 base clipped from V and 2 bases from J, the junction kept 3 bases outside the gene matches. This CDR3 is built from 16 residues. The germline V gene has CDR1 MGHRA and CDR2 YSYEKL. CDR3 coding DNA: TGCGCCAGCAGCCAAGCCGGGACAGGGCCCTACAATGAGCAGTTCTTC. It encodes CASSQAGTGPYNEQFF.

V usage is TRBV2 and J usage is TRBJ1-6; the D gene is possibly TRBD1 (5 bases). The germline gives CDR1 SNHLY, CDR2 FYNNEI. This CDR3 is built from 15 residues. Trimming removed 6 bases at V and 10 bases at J, with 19 bases between. The CDR3 DNA sequence: TGTGCCAGCAGGAGCGAAGGCGGGGCTGGGTCACCCCTCCACTTT. Translating it yields CASRSEGGAGSPLHF.

The J gene is TRBJ2-1, the V gene TRBV12-3 or TRBV12-4; 8 bases align to TRBD2. The V gene end was trimmed by 2 bases and the J gene end by 5 bases; junction bases not matched to a gene: 5. This CDR3 region has 15 residues. The CDR3 nucleotides read TGTGCCAGCAGTTTAAGAGCGGGGGCCGACAATGAGCAGTTCTTC. It encodes CASSLRAGADNEQFF.

The sample holds many counts of this clonotype. The chain has TRBV12-3 or TRBV12-4 and TRBJ2-1, with D possibly matching TRBD1 (5 bases). CDR3 length: 12 residues. Trimming shortened V by 6 bases and J by 6 bases, and 9 bases separated the two germline ends. The CDR3 loop is CASRGVSNEQFF. CDR3 DNA sequence: TGTGCCAGCAGAGGGGTCTCCAATGAGCAGTTCTTC.

The chain is built from TRBV9 and TRBJ1-4; D remains unclear. The germline CDR1 and CDR2 sequences are SGDLS and YYNGEE. V was pared by 4 bases and J by 0 bases, with 10 bases between. This CDR3 spans 15 amino acids. The CDR3 sequence is CASSSNPATNEKLFF. In DNA, the CDR3 is TGTGCCAGCAGCTCAAATCCCGCAACTAATGAAAAACTGTTTTTT.

The sample holds many counts of this clonotype. The V gene is TRBV7-8, the J gene TRBJ1-5; maybe TRBD1 (6 bases). Germline CDR1 and CDR2: SGHVS and FQNEAQ. The CDR3 contains 14 residues. Trimming removed 1 base from V and 4 bases from J, with 8 bases in between. The CDR3 coding sequence is TGTGCCAGCAGCTTAGGGACAGTTAATCAGCCCCAGCATTTT. This sequence encodes CASSLGTVNQPQHF.

Many counts were recorded for this clonotype. This chain joins TRBV12-3 or TRBV12-4 and TRBJ1-1, with D unclear. The CDR3 contains 12 residues. V lost 2 bases, J lost 11 bases, and 12 bases lay in between. The CDR3 protein is CASSLSGIEAFF. In DNA, the CDR3 is TGTGCCAGCAGTTTATCGGGGATTGAGGCTTTCTTT.

This clonotype was counted only a few times. The V gene is TRBV18, the J gene TRBJ1-3, with D hard to call. Germline lookup yields CDR1 KGHSH and CDR2 LQKENI. With 3 bases removed from V and 4 bases from J, the gap between germline ends came to 10 bases. The CDR3 is 14 residues long. The DNA for the CDR3 is TGTGCCAGCTCACCGGGCAAACTAGGAAACACCATATATTTT. This codes for CASSPGKLGNTIYF. Variable domain in full (rest from reference TRBV18 and TRBJ1-3): NAGVMQNPRHLVRRRGQEARLRCSPMKGHSHVYWYRQLPEEGLKFMVYLQKENIIDESGMPKERFSAEFPKEGPSILRIQQVVRGDSAAYFCASSPGKLGNTIYFGEGSWLTVV.

This clonotype occurred a few times. The rearrangement joins TRBV11-2 to TRBJ2-3, with TRBD2 matching 15 bases. Trimming removed 1 base from V and 5 bases from J; junction bases left unmatched: 10. The CDR3 is made up of 19 amino acids. Looked up from germline, CDR1 is SGHAT and CDR2 is FQNNGV. CDR3 in DNA: TGTGCCAGCAGCTTAGTCGGGACTAGCGGGGGGAACCGGCAAGATACGCAGTATTTT. Protein: CASSLVGTSGGNRQDTQYF.